The 24 T cell receptor beta chains below all came from one sample that was sequenced in a study of cytomegalovirus exposure and HLA in healthy donors. The study ran its PCR with 60 Vbeta and 13 Jbeta primers. TCRdb's table, derived via immunoSEQ multiplex PCR, lists solely in-frame clones and lacks some. The table has 200,000 to 250,000 clones, over 75% seen once. Sequencing was carried out using PBMCs. All receptors come from a girl aged 2-10 years in good health and CMV-seronegative.

The CDR3 loop is CASSEGGRGNTGELFF. In DNA, the CDR3 is TGTGCCAGCAGCGAGGGAGGGAGGGGGAACACCGGGGAGCTGTTTTTT. The chain combines TRBV9 with TRBJ2-2, with TRBD2 matching 7 bases. The CDR3 totals 16 residues. Germline trimming cut 3 bases from V and 1 base from J; bases unmatched to any gene: 6. CDR1 and CDR2 (germline): SGDLS, YYNGEE.

The chain is built from TRBV7-9 and TRBJ1-3; TRBD1 might be the D (5 bases). The V gene's germline CDR1 is SEHNR and CDR2 FQNEAQ (reference sequence). This CDR3 contains 14 residues. Trimming removed 8 bases from V and 0 bases from J, with 11 bases in between. The CDR3 region is CASAPGGSGNTIYF. The CDR3 nucleotides read TGTGCCAGCGCCCCCGGGGGCTCTGGAAACACCATATATTTT.

The DNA of the CDR3 is TGTGCCAGCAGCATTAATCCGGGACAGAGGGCCGAGCAGTACTTC. This translates into CASSINPGQRAEQYF. V is TRBV9 and J is TRBJ2-7; 7 bases align to TRBD1. Germline-derived CDR1 and CDR2 are SGDLS and YYNGEE. V dropped 4 bases and J dropped 6; count of bases not matched to a gene: 13. The CDR3 loop spans 15 amino acids. Full variable domain (remainder filled in from reference TRBV9 and TRBJ2-7): DSGVTQTPKHLITATGQRVTLRCSPRSGDLSVYWYQQSLDQGLQFLIQYYNGEERAKGNILERFSAQQFPDLHSELNLSSLELGDSALYFCASSINPGQRAEQYFGPGTRLTVT.

This chain connects TRBV2 to TRBJ2-5, with 13 bases lining up with TRBD2. The CDR3 runs to 14 residues. CDR1 and CDR2 from the germline V gene are SNHLY and FYNNEI. The V segment lost 10 bases and the J segment 2 bases; nucleotides outside the gene matches: 4. CDR3 DNA: TGTGCCACTCGGGGACTAGCGGGACAAGAGACCCAGTACTTC. Its protein is CATRGLAGQETQYF.

This clone was seen a few times. The V call is TRBV6-6, the J call TRBJ1-3; 7 bases line up with TRBD1. The CDR3 is 15 residues long. J was trimmed by 2 bases and V by 5 bases; bases with no gene match: 6. Germline CDR1 reads MNHNY; CDR2 reads SVGAGI (reference sequence). The CDR3 spells CASSIRTGPGNTIYF. In nucleotides, the CDR3 is TGTGCCAGCAGTATAAGGACAGGTCCTGGAAACACCATATATTTT.

The rearrangement joins TRBV7-6 to TRBJ1-2; D remains ambiguous. The CDR3 has 14 residues. Germline assignment: CDR1 SGHVS and CDR2 FNYEAQ. Deletions cut 1 base from V and 4 bases from J, with 10 bases between. Written as DNA, the CDR3 is TGTGCCAGCAGCTTAGTTCCAGGCTTCTATGGCTACACCTTC. It encodes CASSLVPGFYGYTF.

The gene calls are TRBV10-1 and TRBJ2-5; TRBD2 might be the D (6 bases). V gave up 5 bases and J gave up 4 bases, with 14 bases separating them. The CDR3 runs 14 residues. The V gene's germline CDR1 is WNHNN and CDR2 SYGVQD (reference sequence). The CDR3 reads CASSPEVGGETQYF. As DNA, the CDR3 is TGCGCCAGCAGTCCAGAGGTCGGGGGAGAGACCCAGTACTTC.

The V call is TRBV9, the J call TRBJ2-7; 8 bases are shared with TRBD1. With 10 bases clipped from V and 6 bases from J, the junction kept 15 bases outside the gene matches. This CDR3 is 14 amino acids long. Germline assignment: CDR1 SGDLS and CDR2 YYNGEE. CDR3 in DNA: TGTGCCGGGTTCGATGACAGGGGTCGGAGCGAGCAGTACTTC. Residues: CAGFDDRGRSEQYF.

The CDR3 DNA sequence: TGTGCCACCAGCAGAGATCAAATCGACAGGGAAGATCAGCCCCAGCATTTT. This encodes CATSRDQIDREDQPQHF. The chain combines TRBV15 with TRBJ1-5; TRBD1 matches 7 bases. Germline CDR1 and CDR2: LNHNV and YYDKDF (reference sequence). The CDR3 is 17 amino acids. The trim removed 0 bases at V and 5 bases at J, leaving 10 bases unmatched.

The V gene is TRBV4-2, the J gene TRBJ1-2; D is possibly TRBD1 (5 bases). The CDR3 is 16 amino acids. The germline CDR1 and CDR2 sequences are LGHNA and YNFKEQ. V lost 2 bases and J lost 7, with 20 bases in between. The CDR3 nucleotides are TGTGCCAGCAGCCAACACGAGGGGAGGGACTTGGGTGGCTACACCTTC. Translated, it gives CASSQHEGRDLGGYTF.

This clone was picked up a small number of times. The chain joins TRBV9 to TRBJ1-6; D is perhaps TRBD1 (5 bases). The CDR3 is 15 residues long. Trimming removed 0 bases from V and 8 bases from J, with 12 bases in between. CDR1 is SGDLS and CDR2 is YYNGEE in the germline V gene. In nucleotides, the CDR3 is TGTGCCAGCAGCGTAGACTGGCAGGGTTATTCACCCCTCCACTTT. Translation gives CASSVDWQGYSPLHF. Using reference TRBV9 and TRBJ1-6 for the parts outside the CDR3, the full variable domain is DSGVTQTPKHLITATGQRVTLRCSPRSGDLSVYWYQQSLDQGLQFLIQYYNGEERAKGNILERFSAQQFPDLHSELNLSSLELGDSALYFCASSVDWQGYSPLHFGNGTRLTVT.

V is TRBV5-4 and J is TRBJ2-7; the match to TRBD1 covers 9 bases. V shed 0 bases and J 6 bases; nucleotides not matched to a gene: 7. The CDR3 spans 15 residues. CDR1 is SGHNT, CDR2 YYREEE, per germline (reference sequence). The CDR3 sequence is CASSLDVQGAVEQYF. The DNA of the CDR3 is TGTGCCAGCAGCTTGGATGTACAGGGGGCCGTCGAGCAGTACTTC.

This clone was observed a single time. The J gene is TRBJ1-5, the V gene TRBV10-3; D remains unclear. Deletions cut 6 bases from V and 5 bases from J, with 11 bases between. This CDR3 has 13 residues. Germline V gene lookup returns CDR1 ENHRY and CDR2 SYGVKD. The DNA for the CDR3 is TGTGCCATCAGGCCGGGTGCTGATCAGCCCCAGCATTTT. Translation gives CAIRPGADQPQHF.

The CDR3: CASKRGEGGDTQYF. CDR3 nucleotide sequence: TGTGCCAGCAAACGGGGGGAGGGTGGAGATACGCAGTATTTT. V is TRBV2 and J is TRBJ2-3, with 7 bases fitting TRBD2. The CDR3 runs 14 residues. With V trimmed by 7 bases and J by 5 bases, 9 bases remained unmatched. Germline values: CDR1 SNHLY, CDR2 FYNNEI.

The chain is built from TRBV23-1 and TRBJ1-5, with TRBD1 matching over 9 bases. TRBV23-1 is labeled an ORF, and its function is uncertain. The CDR3 is 17 amino acids. Trimming cost V 0 bases and J 3 bases; bases outside gene matches: 6. Here the CDR3 reads CASSQSGQGKTNQPQHF. The CDR3 nucleotides read TGCGCCAGCAGTCAATCCGGACAGGGGAAAACCAATCAGCCCCAGCATTTT.

This clone appeared a few times. J is TRBJ2-7 and V is TRBV29-1; 8 bases align to TRBD2. The J segment lost 3 bases and the V segment lost 2 bases, leaving 6 bases of the junction unmatched. This CDR3 spans 14 amino acids. Germline values: CDR1 SQVTM, CDR2 ANQGSEA. CDR3 residues: CSVELREDHYEQYF. In nucleotides, the CDR3 is TGCAGCGTTGAATTGCGGGAGGACCACTACGAGCAGTACTTC.

This chain joins TRBV7-6 and TRBJ2-3; D is unresolved. Trimming took off 7 bases at V and 0 bases at J, with 8 bases between the two ends. CDR1 and CDR2 from the germline V gene are SGHVS and FNYEAQ. The CDR3 contains 13 residues. This chain's CDR3 is CASIPISTDTQYF. The CDR3 bases are TGTGCCAGCATTCCCATTAGCACAGATACGCAGTATTTT.

V usage is TRBV5-6 and J usage is TRBJ2-4; tentatively, D is TRBD2 (6 bases). CDR3 length: 13 amino acids. Germline V gene lookup returns CDR1 SGHDT and CDR2 YYEEEE. The V end was cut by 4 bases, the J end by 7 bases, with 12 bases between. CDR3 nucleotides: TGTGCCAGCAGCCCCGGGAGACGGAACATTCAGTACTTC. Its protein product is CASSPGRRNIQYF.

This clone has only a few counts. The chain joins TRBV6-4 to TRBJ1-1, with a possible D match to TRBD1 (5 bases). The CDR3 totals 12 residues. With 3 bases removed from V and 5 bases from J, the gap between germline ends came to 7 bases. The germline CDR1 and CDR2 sequences are MRHNA and SNTAGT. The CDR3 coding sequence is TGTGCCAGCAGTGATGCAGGGACTGAAGCTTTCTTT. Translated: CASSDAGTEAFF.

The chain combines TRBV6-1 with TRBJ1-5; D remains ambiguous. Deletions cut 8 bases from V and 1 base from J, with 9 bases between. Germline V gene lookup returns CDR1 MNHNS and CDR2 SASEGT. The CDR3 length is 13 residues. The CDR3 DNA reads TGTGCCAGCTCAAGCTGGAGCAATCAGCCCCAGCATTTT. Translated: CASSSWSNQPQHF.

V and J are TRBV4-2 and TRBJ1-5; D is possibly TRBD1 (6 bases). This CDR3 contains 15 residues. CDR1 is LGHNA and CDR2 is YNFKEQ in the germline V gene. V was shortened by 0 bases and J by 5 bases, with 11 bases between the two germline ends. CDR3 sequence (DNA): TGTGCCAGCAGCCAAGATGGACAGCTCCATCAGCCCCAGCATTTT. This sequence encodes CASSQDGQLHQPQHF.

The count of this clone is one. The CDR3, as DNA: TGTGCCAGCAGTGTTGAGGCAGCGCAGACCCAGTACTTC. This sequence encodes CASSVEAAQTQYF. The J gene is TRBJ2-5, the V gene TRBV2; no clear D gene. V lost 4 bases and J lost 6, with 12 bases in between. Germline V gives CDR1 SNHLY, CDR2 FYNNEI. There are 13 residues in the CDR3. Complete variable domain (other parts from reference TRBV2 and TRBJ2-5): EPEVTQTPSHQVTQMGQEVILRCVPISNHLYFYWYRQILGQKVEFLVSFYNNEISEKSEIFDDQFSVERPDGSNFTLKIRSTKLEDSAMYFCASSVEAAQTQYFGPGTRLLVL.

The chain joins TRBV6-1 to TRBJ2-3; D not resolved. V lost 7 bases and J 0 bases, leaving 14 bases between the germline ends. Germline loops: CDR1 MNHNS, CDR2 SASEGT. The CDR3 has 15 residues. CDR3 residues: CASTKPSSSTDTQYF. CDR3 coding DNA: TGTGCCAGCACCAAGCCCTCTTCTAGCACAGATACGCAGTATTTT.

The chain combines TRBV6-1 with TRBJ2-7; D may be TRBD2 (5 bases). Trimming took off 7 bases at V and 5 bases at J, with 18 bases between the two ends. The CDR3 runs to 14 residues. From germline, CDR1 is MNHNS and CDR2 SASEGT. Written as DNA, the CDR3 is TGTGCCAGCAAACCCCATTGGGAGTCCCACGAGCAGTACTTC. It specifies CASKPHWESHEQYF.